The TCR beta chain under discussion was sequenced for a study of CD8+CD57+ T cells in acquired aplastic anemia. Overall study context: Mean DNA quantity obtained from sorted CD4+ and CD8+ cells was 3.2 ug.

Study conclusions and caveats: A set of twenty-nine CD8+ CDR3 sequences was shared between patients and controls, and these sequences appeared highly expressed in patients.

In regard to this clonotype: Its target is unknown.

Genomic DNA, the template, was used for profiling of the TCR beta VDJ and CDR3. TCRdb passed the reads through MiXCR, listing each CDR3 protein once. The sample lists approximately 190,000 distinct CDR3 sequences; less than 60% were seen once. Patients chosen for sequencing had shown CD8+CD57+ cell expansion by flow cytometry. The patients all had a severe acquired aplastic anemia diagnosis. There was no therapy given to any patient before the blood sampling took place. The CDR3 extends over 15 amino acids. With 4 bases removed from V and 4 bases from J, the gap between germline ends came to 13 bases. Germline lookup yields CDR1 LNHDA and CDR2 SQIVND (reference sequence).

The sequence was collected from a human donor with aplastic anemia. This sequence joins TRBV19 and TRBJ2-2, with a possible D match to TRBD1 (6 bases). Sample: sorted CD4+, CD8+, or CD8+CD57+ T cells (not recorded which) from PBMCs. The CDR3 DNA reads TGTGCCAGTAGTAATACAGGGATGGTCACCGGGGAGCTGTTTTTT. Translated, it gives CASSNTGMVTGELFF.